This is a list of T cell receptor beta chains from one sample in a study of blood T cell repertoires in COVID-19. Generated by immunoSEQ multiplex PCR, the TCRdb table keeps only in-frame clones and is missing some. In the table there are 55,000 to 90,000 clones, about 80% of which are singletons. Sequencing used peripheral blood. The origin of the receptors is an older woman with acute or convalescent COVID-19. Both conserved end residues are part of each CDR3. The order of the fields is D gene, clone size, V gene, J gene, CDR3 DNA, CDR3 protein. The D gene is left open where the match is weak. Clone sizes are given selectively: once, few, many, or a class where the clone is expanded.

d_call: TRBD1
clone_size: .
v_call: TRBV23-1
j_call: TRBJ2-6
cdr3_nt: TGCGCCAGCAGTCAATCGGGACAGGGATCCGGGGCCAACGTCCTGACTTTC
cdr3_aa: CASSQSGQGSGANVLTF

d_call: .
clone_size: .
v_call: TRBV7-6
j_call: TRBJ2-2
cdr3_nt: TGTGCCAGCAGCTTTCAAACTAACACCGGGGAGCTGTTTTTT
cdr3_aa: CASSFQTNTGELFF

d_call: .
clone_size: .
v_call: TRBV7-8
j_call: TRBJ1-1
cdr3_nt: TGTGCCAGCAGCTCTAGTAATTTGGGCACTGAAGCTTTCTTT
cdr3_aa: CASSSSNLGTEAFF

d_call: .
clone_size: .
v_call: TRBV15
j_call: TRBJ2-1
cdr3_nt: TGTGCCACCAGCAGAGGACTATACAATGAGCAGTTCTTC
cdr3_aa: CATSRGLYNEQFF

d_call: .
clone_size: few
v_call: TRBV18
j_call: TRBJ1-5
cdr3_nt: TGTGCCAGCTCAGGTCTAATTGATCAGCCCCAGCATTTT
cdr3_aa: CASSGLIDQPQHF

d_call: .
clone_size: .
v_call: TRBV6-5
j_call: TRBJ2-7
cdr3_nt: TGTGCCAGCAGTTACCAAATACAGGGCTCCTACGAGCAGTACTTC
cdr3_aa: CASSYQIQGSYEQYF

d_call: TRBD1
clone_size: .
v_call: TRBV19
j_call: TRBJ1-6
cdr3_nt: TGTGCCAGTAGCCCGACAGGGGGCAATTCACCCCTCCACTTT
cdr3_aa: CASSPTGGNSPLHF

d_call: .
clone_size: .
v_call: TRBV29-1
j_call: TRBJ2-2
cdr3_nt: TGCAGCGCCCGGGTTCAGGGTGGAACCGGGGAGCTGTTTTTT
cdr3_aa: CSARVQGGTGELFF

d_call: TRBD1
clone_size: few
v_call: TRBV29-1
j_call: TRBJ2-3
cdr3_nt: TGCAGCGTTGAAAGAGGGGGACAGGGGGCAGATACGCAGTATTTT
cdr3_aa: CSVERGGQGADTQYF

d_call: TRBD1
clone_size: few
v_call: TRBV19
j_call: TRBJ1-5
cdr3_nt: TGTGCCACTCGGGGACAGGCGGAGAATCAGCCCCAGCATTTT
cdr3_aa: CATRGQAENQPQHF

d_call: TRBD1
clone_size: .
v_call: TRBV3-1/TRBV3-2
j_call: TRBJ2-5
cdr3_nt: TGTGCCAGCAGCCAACCGGGACAGCGCGAGACCCAGTACTTC
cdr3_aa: CASSQPGQRETQYF

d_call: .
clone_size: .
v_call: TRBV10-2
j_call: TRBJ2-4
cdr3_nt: TGCGCCAGCAGTGAACAGGGCCTCCAAAACATTCAGTACTTC
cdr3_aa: CASSEQGLQNIQYF

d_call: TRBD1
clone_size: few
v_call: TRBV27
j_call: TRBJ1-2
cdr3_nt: TGTGCCAGCAGGCTCGGGACAGGAGGGGGCTATGGCTACACCTTC
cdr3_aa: CASRLGTGGGYGYTF

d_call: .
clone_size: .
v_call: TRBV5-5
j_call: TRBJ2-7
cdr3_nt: TGTGCCAGCAGCTTCAACAGGGATTACGAGCAGTACTTC
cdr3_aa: CASSFNRDYEQYF

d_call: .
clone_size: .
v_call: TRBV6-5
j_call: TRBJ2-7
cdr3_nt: TGTGCCAGCAGTTATGGTGACAGGATGGACGAGCAGTACTTC
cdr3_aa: CASSYGDRMDEQYF

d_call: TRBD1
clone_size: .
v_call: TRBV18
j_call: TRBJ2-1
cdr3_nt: TGTGCCAGCTCACCACCTGCACAGGGGGTGATCAATGAGCAGTTCTTC
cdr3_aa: CASSPPAQGVINEQFF

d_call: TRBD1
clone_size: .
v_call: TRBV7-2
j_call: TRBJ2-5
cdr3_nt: TGTGCCAGCAGCTTAGGAGGGGGCCGAGAGACCCAGTACTTC
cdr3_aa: CASSLGGGRETQYF

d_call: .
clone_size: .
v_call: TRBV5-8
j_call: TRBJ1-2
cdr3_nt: TGTGCCAGCAGCTCGGAAGACCGTCCCGGAGTGGGCTATGGCTACACCTTC
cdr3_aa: CASSSEDRPGVGYGYTF

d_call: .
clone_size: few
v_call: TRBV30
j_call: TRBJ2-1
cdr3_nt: TGTGCCTGGAGAAGGGGTGAGCAGTTCTTC
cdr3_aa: CAWRRGEQFF

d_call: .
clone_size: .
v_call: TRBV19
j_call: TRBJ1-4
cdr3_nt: TGTGCCAGTAGTATAGCTCCAGGGGAAAAACTGTTTTTT
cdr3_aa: CASSIAPGEKLFF

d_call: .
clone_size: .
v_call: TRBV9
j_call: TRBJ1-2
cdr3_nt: TGTGCCAGCAGCGTAGCCTCAACCCCAGGGCCCGTACCTGGCTACACCTTC
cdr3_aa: CASSVASTPGPVPGYTF